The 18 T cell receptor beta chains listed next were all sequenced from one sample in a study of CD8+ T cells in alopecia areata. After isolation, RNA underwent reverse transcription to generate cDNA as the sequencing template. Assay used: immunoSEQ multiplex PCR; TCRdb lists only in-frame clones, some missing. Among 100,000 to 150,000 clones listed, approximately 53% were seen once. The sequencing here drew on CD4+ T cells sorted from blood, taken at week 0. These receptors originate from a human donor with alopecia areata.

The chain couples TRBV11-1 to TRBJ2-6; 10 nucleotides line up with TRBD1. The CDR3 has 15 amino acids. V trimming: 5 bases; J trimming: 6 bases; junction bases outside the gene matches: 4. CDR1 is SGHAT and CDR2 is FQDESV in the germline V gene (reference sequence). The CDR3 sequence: CASSPRQGAANVLTF. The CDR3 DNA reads TGTGCCAGCAGCCCCAGACAGGGGGCGGCCAACGTCCTGACTTTC.

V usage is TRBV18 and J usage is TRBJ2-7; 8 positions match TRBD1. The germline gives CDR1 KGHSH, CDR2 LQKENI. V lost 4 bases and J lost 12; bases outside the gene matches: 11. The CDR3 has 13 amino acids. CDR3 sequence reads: CASSQDREAHRYF. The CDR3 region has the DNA TGTGCCAGCTCACAGGACAGGGAGGCGCATCGGTACTTC.

CDR3 in amino acids: CASSSVRNSNYGYTF. In DNA, the CDR3 is TGTGCCAGCAGCTCCGTCAGGAATTCTAACTATGGCTACACCTTC. V and J are TRBV7-8 and TRBJ1-2; D not certain. From germline, CDR1 is SGHVS and CDR2 FQNEAQ. V shed 4 bases and J shed 0 bases, with 12 bases lying between them. The CDR3 contains 15 residues.

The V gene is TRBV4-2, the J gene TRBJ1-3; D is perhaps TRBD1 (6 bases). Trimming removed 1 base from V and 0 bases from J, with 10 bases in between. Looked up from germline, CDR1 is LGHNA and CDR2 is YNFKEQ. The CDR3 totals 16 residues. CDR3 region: CASSQGNRVSGNTIYF. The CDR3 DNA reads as TGTGCCAGCAGCCAAGGGAACAGGGTCTCTGGAAACACCATATATTTT.

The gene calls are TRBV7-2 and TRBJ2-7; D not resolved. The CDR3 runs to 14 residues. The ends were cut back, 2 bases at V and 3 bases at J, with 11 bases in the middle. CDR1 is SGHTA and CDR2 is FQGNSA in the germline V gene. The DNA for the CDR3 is TGTGCCAGCAGCTTAAGGCCAGAATACTACGAGCAGTACTTC. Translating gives CASSLRPEYYEQYF.

In DNA, the CDR3 is TGTGCCAGCAGCGACCTGTTGGGGGTTAGCACCGGGGAGCTGTTTTTT. It codes for CASSDLLGVSTGELFF. This chain connects TRBV5-6 to TRBJ2-2, with D possibly being TRBD1 or TRBD2 (5 bases each). V lost 4 bases and J lost 4, with 17 bases in between. The CDR3 spans 16 residues. CDR1 and CDR2 (germline): SGHDT, YYEEEE. Using reference TRBV5-6 and TRBJ2-2 for the parts outside the CDR3, the full variable domain is DAGVTQSPTHLIKTRGQQVTLRCSPKSGHDTVSWYQQALGQGPQFIFQYYEEEERQRGNFPDRFSGHQFPNYSSELNVNALLLGDSALYLCASSDLLGVSTGELFFGEGSRLTVL.

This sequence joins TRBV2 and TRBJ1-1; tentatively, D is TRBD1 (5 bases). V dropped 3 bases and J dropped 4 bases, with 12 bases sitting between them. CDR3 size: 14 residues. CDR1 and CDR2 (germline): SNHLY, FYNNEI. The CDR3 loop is CASSDPGDGTEAFF. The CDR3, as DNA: TGTGCCAGCAGTGATCCGGGGGATGGCACTGAAGCTTTCTTT.

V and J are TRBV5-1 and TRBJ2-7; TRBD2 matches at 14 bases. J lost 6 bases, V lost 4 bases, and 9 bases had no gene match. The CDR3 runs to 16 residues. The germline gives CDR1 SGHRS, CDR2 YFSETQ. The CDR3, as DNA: TGCGCCAGCAGCGGTAGGGGACTAGCGGGAGTTGGCGAGCAGTACTTC. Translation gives CASSGRGLAGVGEQYF. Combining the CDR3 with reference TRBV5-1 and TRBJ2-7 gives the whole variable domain KAGVTQTPRYLIKTRGQQVTLSCSPISGHRSVSWYQQTPGQGLQFLFEYFSETQRNKGNFPGRFSGRQFSNSRSEMNVSTLELGDSALYLCASSGRGLAGVGEQYFGPGTRLTVT.

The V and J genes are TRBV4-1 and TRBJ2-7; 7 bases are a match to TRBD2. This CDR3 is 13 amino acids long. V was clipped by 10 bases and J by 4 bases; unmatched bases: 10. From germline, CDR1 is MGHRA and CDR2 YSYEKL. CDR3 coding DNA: TGCGCCACCCGGGGTAGCGGGTCTTACGAGCAGTACTTC. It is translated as CATRGSGSYEQYF.

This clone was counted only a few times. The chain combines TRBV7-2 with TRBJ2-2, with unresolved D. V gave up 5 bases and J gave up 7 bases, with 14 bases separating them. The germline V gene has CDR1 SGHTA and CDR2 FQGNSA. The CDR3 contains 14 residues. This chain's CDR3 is CASSVVSSNGELFF. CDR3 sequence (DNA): TGTGCCAGCAGCGTCGTTAGTAGTAACGGGGAGCTGTTTTTT.

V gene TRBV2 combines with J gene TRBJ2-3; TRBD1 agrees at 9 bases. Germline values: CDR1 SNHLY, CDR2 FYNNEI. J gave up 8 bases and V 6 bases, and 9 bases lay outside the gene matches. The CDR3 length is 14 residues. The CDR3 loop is CASRLDRGVGTQYF. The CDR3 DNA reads TGTGCCAGCAGGCTGGACAGGGGAGTGGGTACGCAGTATTTT.

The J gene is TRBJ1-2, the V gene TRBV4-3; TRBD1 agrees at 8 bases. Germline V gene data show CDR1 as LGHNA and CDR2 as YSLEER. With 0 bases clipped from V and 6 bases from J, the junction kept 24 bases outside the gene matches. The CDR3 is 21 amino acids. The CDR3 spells CASSQDRVLSDRAGGEDGYTF. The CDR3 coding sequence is TGCGCCAGCAGCCAAGATCGAGTGTTGTCTGACCGGGCAGGGGGCGAGGATGGCTACACCTTC.

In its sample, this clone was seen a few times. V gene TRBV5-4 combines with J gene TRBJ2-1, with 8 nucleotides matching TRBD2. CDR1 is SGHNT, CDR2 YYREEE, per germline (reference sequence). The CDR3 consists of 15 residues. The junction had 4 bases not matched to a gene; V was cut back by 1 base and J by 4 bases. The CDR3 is CASSLTSGSYNEQFF. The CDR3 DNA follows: TGTGCCAGCAGCTTGACTAGCGGATCTTACAATGAGCAGTTCTTC.

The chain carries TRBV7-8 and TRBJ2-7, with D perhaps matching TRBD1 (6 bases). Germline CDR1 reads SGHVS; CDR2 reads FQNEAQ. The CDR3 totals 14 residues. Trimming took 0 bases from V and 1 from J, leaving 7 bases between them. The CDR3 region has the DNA TGTGCCAGCAGCTTAGCGACAGGTTCCTACGAGCAGTACTTC. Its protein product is CASSLATGSYEQYF. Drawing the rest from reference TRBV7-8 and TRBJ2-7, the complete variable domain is GAGVSQSPRYKVAKRGQDVALRCDPISGHVSLFWYQQALGQGPEFLTYFQNEAQLDKSGLPSDRFFAERPEGSVSTLKIQRTQQEDSAVYLCASSLATGSYEQYFGPGTRLTVT.

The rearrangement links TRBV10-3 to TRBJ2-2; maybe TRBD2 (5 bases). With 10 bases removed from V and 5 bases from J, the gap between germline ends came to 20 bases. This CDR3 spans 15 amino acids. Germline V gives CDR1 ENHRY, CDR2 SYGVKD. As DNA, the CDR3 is TGTGCCACCACGGGCAGTAGCGTGGGAACCGGGGAGCTGTTTTTT. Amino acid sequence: CATTGSSVGTGELFF.

CDR3 amino acids: CASSSRLGPGNYGYTF. CDR3 nucleotide sequence: TGTGCCAGCAGCTCCCGTTTAGGGCCGGGGAACTATGGCTACACCTTC. The chain carries TRBV7-2 and TRBJ1-2; D is unresolved. The V end lost 4 bases, the J end lost 2 bases, and 17 bases lay between the germline ends. Germline CDR1 is SGHTA and CDR2 is FQGNSA. This CDR3 has 16 amino acids.

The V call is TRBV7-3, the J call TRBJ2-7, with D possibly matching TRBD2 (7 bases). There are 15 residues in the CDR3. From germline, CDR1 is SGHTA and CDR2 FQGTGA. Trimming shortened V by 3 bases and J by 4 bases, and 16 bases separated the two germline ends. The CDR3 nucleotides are TGTGCCAGCAGCTTTGGGCGGGGGCCCCAATACGAGCAGTACTTC. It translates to CASSFGRGPQYEQYF.

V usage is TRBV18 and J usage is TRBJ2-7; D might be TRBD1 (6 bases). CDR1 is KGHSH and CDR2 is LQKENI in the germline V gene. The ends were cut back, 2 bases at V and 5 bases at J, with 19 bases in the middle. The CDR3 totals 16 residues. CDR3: CASSPYSRFEGDEQYF. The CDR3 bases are TGTGCCAGCTCACCATATTCGAGATTTGAGGGGGACGAGCAGTACTTC.